This is a list of T cell receptor beta chains from one sample in a study of blood T cells in healthy people across ages. Each CDR3 protein is one row after TCRdb ran MiXCR on the 5' RACE reads. The sample has around 1,500,000 distinct CDR3 sequences; roughly 30% are singletons. Sequencing input: blood. These receptors originate from a woman younger than 45 in good health. Both conserved end residues are part of each CDR3. D genes are given only for firm matches. Only some rows state a clone size, as once, few, many or a class for expanded clones.

TRBD2 TRBJ2-3 TRBV12-3/TRBV12-4 NA CAGNIRIGLAGGRTDTQYF TGTGCCGGCAATATACGAATAGGACTAGCGGGAGGCAGGACAGATACGCAGTATTTT
NA TRBJ2-3 TRBV28 NA CASSSPQAVGDTQYF TGTGCCAGCAGTTCCCCCCAGGCGGTGGGAGATACGCAGTATTTT
NA TRBJ2-3 TRBV6-1 NA CASRASTDTRYF TGTGCCAGCAGGGCTTCCACAGATACGCGGTATTTT
TRBD2 TRBJ2-1 TRBV7-9 NA CAGSPRAGAYNEQFF TGTGCCGGCAGCCCACGGGCGGGAGCTTACAATGAGCAGTTCTTC
TRBD1 TRBJ1-5 TRBV7-2 NA CASSLRTGYSNQPQHF TGTGCCAGCAGCTTAAGGACAGGGTATAGCAATCAGCCCCAGCATTTT
NA TRBJ1-2 TRBV20-1 NA CSARDGRVAWGYTF TGCAGTGCTAGAGATGGCAGAGTAGCTTGGGGCTACACCTTC
NA TRBJ2-1 TRBV20-1 many CSARGLTLAEEQFF TGCAGTGCTAGAGGACTCACCTTGGCGGAGGAGCAGTTCTTC
TRBD2 TRBJ2-7 TRBV12-3/TRBV12-4 few CASSAGLAVSSEQYF TGTGCCAGCAGTGCAGGACTAGCGGTCTCTTCCGAGCAGTACTTC
NA TRBJ2-1 TRBV7-2 many CASSAYLPPDNEQFF TGTGCCAGCAGCGCCTACTTACCGCCCGACAATGAGCAGTTCTTC
TRBD1 TRBJ1-5 TRBV12-3/TRBV12-4 NA CASSRGQGGGRPQHF TGTGCCAGCAGTCGCGGACAGGGTGGGGGTCGGCCCCAGCATTTT
NA TRBJ1-2 TRBV7-2 NA CASSLDGPSNGYTF TGTGCCAGCAGCTTAGACGGACCGTCTAATGGCTACACCTTC
TRBD2 TRBJ2-7 TRBV7-2 few CASSLPSDGRSSYEQYF TGTGCCAGCAGCTTACCTAGCGACGGGAGGAGCTCCTACGAGCAGTACTTC
NA TRBJ2-2 TRBV6-6 NA CASGAAPAGGELFF TGTGCCAGCGGAGCGGCCCCCGCGGGCGGGGAGCTGTTTTTT
NA TRBJ2-2 TRBV18 NA CASSPPRQTGELFF TGTGCCAGCTCACCACCCCGACAGACCGGGGAGCTGTTTTTT
NA TRBJ2-3 TRBV6-6 once CANTPDADTQYF TGTGCCAACACCCCGGATGCAGATACGCAGTATTTT
NA TRBJ2-3 TRBV12-3/TRBV12-4 NA CASSRAQDAQYF TGTGCCAGCAGTAGGGCTCAAGATGCGCAGTATTTT
NA TRBJ1-4 TRBV12-3/TRBV12-4 NA CASRSESEKLFF TGTGCCAGCAGGTCCGAATCGGAAAAACTGTTTTTT
TRBD1 TRBJ1-2 TRBV29-1 many CSVDYGTGRVKGGYTF TGCAGCGTTGACTACGGGACAGGCAGGGTTAAGGGTGGCTACACCTTC
NA TRBJ2-1 TRBV7-2 NA CASSLSDPYNEQFF TGTGCCAGCAGCTTATCAGACCCCTACAATGAGCAGTTCTTC
NA TRBJ2-2 TRBV12-3/TRBV12-4 few CASSLEAPGELFF TGTGCCAGCAGTTTAGAAGCCCCCGGGGAGCTGTTTTTT
NA TRBJ1-2 TRBV7-9 few CASSLAPRPNYGYTF TGTGCCAGCAGCTTAGCGCCCAGGCCTAACTATGGCTACACCTTC
NA TRBJ2-5 TRBV21-1 NA CASSNPQGMGLGETQYF TGTGCCAGCAGCAACCCCCAGGGGATGGGTCTTGGGGAGACCCAGTACTTC
NA TRBJ2-5 TRBV6-5 NA CASARGGSWSQYF TGTGCCAGCGCTAGGGGGGGTTCGTGGTCCCAGTACTTC
NA TRBJ2-3 TRBV28 many CASSFDGKGTDTQYF TGTGCCAGCAGTTTCGACGGAAAAGGCACAGATACGCAGTATTTT
NA TRBJ2-3 TRBV9 NA CASSQYDLADTQYF TGTGCCAGCAGCCAGTACGATTTAGCAGATACGCAGTATTTT
NA TRBJ2-3 TRBV10-3 NA CAISQGYPSEVSTDTQYF TGTGCCATCAGCCAGGGATACCCGTCAGAGGTTAGCACAGATACGCAGTATTTT
NA TRBJ2-7 TRBV24-1 few CATSDSESSNNEQYF TGTGCCACCAGTGATTCAGAGAGCAGTAACAACGAGCAGTACTTC
NA TRBJ2-4 TRBV11-2 few CASSHIPLRMLAKNIQYF TGTGCCAGCAGTCACATACCCCTTAGAATGTTGGCCAAAAACATTCAGTACTTC
NA TRBJ2-4 TRBV6-6 NA CASSYGRGGVAKNIQYF TGTGCCAGCAGTTACGGCCGAGGAGGGGTAGCCAAAAACATTCAGTACTTC
NA TRBJ2-2 TRBV3-1 NA CASNQAMVGELFF TGTGCCAGCAACCAAGCAATGGTCGGGGAGCTGTTTTTT
NA TRBJ1-1 TRBV28 NA CASRRFTEAFF TGTGCCAGCAGGCGGTTCACTGAAGCTTTCTTT
NA TRBJ2-3 TRBV7-2 NA CASSLQVSDTQYF TGTGCCAGCAGCTTACAGGTATCAGATACGCAGTATTTT
TRBD2 TRBJ2-1 TRBV20-1 few CSAMLGGAGANEQFF TGCAGTGCTATGTTGGGTGGAGCGGGGGCGAATGAGCAGTTCTTC
TRBD1 TRBJ1-3 TRBV2 NA CASSSTRGQGANTIYF TGTGCCAGCAGCTCAACCCGGGGACAGGGGGCAAACACCATATATTTT
TRBD2 TRBJ2-5 TRBV2 NA CASSGASGYQETQYF TGTGCCAGCAGCGGTGCTAGCGGTTACCAAGAGACCCAGTACTTC
NA TRBJ2-2 TRBV6-1 few CTSSDMMVIRPGELFF TGTACCAGCAGTGATATGATGGTTATCCGTCCCGGGGAGCTGTTTTTT
NA TRBJ2-1 TRBV6-1 many CASTMRAGAGSYNEQFF TGTGCCAGCACCATGAGGGCAGGGGCCGGGAGTTACAATGAGCAGTTCTTC